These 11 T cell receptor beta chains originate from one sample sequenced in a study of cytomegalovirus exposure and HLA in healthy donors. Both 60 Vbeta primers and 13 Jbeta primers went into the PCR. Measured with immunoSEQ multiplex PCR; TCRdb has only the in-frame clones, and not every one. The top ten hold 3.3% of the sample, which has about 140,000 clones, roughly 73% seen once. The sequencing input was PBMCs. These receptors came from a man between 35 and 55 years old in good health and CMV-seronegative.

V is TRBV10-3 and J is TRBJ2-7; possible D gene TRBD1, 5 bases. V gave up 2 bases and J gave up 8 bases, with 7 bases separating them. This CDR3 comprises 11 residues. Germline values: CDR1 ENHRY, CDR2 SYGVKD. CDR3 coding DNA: TGTGCCATCAGTGAGCAGGGTAAGCAGTACTTC. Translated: CAISEQGKQYF.

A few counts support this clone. CDR3 loop: CASSETLTSSEQFF. CDR3 sequence (DNA): TGCGCCAGCAGTGAGACGCTCACTAGCAGCGAGCAGTTCTTC. V is TRBV10-1 and J is TRBJ2-1; possibly TRBD2 for D (6 bases). From germline, CDR1 is WNHNN and CDR2 SYGVQD (reference sequence). Trimming shortened V by 2 bases and J by 10 bases, and 15 bases separated the two germline ends. CDR3 length: 14 residues.

The CDR3 nucleotides read TGCGCCAGCAGCCAACCCTGGACTAGCGGGGAAGAGACCCAGTACTTC. It specifies CASSQPWTSGEETQYF. The chain carries TRBV4-1 and TRBJ2-5, with 12 bases lining up with TRBD2. Trimming took 2 bases from V and 3 from J; bases not matched to a gene: 4. Germline lookup yields CDR1 MGHRA and CDR2 YSYEKL. The CDR3 is 16 residues long.

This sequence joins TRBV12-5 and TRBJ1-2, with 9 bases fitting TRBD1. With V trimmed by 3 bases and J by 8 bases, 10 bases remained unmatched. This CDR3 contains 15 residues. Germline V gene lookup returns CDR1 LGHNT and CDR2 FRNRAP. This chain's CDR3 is CASGLPPGQGLGYTF. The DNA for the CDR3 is TGTGCTAGTGGTTTACCCCCGGGACAGGGACTCGGCTACACCTTC.

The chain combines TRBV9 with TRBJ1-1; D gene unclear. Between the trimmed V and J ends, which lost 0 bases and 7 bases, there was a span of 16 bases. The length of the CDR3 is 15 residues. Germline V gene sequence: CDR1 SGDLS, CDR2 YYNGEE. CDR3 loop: CASSVGGGSTCEAFF. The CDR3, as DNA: TGTGCCAGCAGCGTAGGAGGTGGCAGTACATGTGAAGCTTTCTTT.

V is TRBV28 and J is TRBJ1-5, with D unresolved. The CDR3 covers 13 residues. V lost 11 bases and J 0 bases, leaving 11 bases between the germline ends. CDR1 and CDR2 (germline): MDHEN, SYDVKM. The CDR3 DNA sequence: TGTGCCTTCGGGCGGGATAGCAATCAGCCCCAGCATTTT. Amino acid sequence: CAFGRDSNQPQHF.

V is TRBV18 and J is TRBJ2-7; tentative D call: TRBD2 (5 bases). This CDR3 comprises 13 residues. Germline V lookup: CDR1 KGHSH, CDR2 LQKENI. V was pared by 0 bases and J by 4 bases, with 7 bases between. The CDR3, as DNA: TGTGCCAGCTCACCACCCTCGGGGTACGAGCAGTACTTC. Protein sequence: CASSPPSGYEQYF.

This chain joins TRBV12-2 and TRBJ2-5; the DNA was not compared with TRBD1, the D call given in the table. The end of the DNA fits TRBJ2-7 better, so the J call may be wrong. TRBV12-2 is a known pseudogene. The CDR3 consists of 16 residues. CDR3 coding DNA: TGTGCAAGTCGCCCACCGGGACAGGGACGCCTCGACGAGCAGTACTTC. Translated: CASRPPGQGRLDEQYF.

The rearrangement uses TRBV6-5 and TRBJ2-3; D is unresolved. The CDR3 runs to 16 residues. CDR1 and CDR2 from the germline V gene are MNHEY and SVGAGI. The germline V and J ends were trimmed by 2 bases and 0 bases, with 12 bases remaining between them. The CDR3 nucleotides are TGTGCCAGCAGTTACACAGACAACTTGAGCACAGATACGCAGTATTTT. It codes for CASSYTDNLSTDTQYF.

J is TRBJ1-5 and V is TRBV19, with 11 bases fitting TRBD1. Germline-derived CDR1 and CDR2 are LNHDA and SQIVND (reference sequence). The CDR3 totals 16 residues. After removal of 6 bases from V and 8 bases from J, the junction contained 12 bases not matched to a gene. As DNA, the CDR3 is TGTGCCAGTAGCTCTGAGCGGGACAGGGGGATAGAGCCCCAGCATTTT. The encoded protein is CASSSERDRGIEPQHF.

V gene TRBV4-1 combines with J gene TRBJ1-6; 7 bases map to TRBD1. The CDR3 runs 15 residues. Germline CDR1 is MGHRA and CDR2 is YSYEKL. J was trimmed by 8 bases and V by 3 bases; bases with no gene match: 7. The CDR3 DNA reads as TGCGCCAGCAGCCAGCCCACAGGGGCTGATTCACCCCTCCACTTT. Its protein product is CASSQPTGADSPLHF.